One sample yielded the 4 T cell receptor beta chains listed below, sequenced in a study of blood T cells in healthy people across ages. Sample-barcoded 5' priming and a J-beta primer mix drove a second PCR of roughly 6 to 12 cycles. TCRdb called the 5' RACE reads again in MiXCR, with one record for every CDR3 protein. The table lists around 1,000,000 distinct CDR3 sequences, around 25% of them singletons. The sample was also linked to a second study, of T cells of mothers and their children.

The sequenced sample was blood. These receptors were obtained from a girl aged 2-15 years in good health.

The J gene is TRBJ2-7, the V gene TRBV7-2; D uncertain. CDR1 and CDR2 (germline): SGHTA, FQGNSA. The CDR3 sequence is 15 residues long. Deletions cut 2 bases from V and 0 bases from J, with 11 bases between. CDR3 bases: TGTGCCAGCAGCTTATACCTAGACTCCTCCTACGAGCAGTACTTC. Encoded protein: CASSLYLDSSYEQYF.

J is TRBJ2-5 and V is TRBV5-1; a possible D gene is TRBD2 (5 bases). V was pared by 4 bases and J by 4 bases, with 14 bases between. CDR1 and CDR2 (germline): SGHRS, YFSETQ. The length of the CDR3 is 14 residues. The CDR3 coding sequence is TGCGCCAGCAGCCTTCTTAGCGAGGGAGAGACCCAGTACTTC. Amino acid sequence: CASSLLSEGETQYF.

The chain uses TRBV7-2 and TRBJ2-7; TRBD2 is a possible D gene (5 bases). Germline V gene sequence: CDR1 SGHTA, CDR2 FQGNSA. Trimming shortened V by 3 bases and J by 3 bases, and 12 bases separated the two germline ends. The CDR3 extends over 14 amino acids. CDR3 amino acids: CASSFPTGYYEQYF. DNA of the CDR3: TGTGCCAGCAGCTTTCCTACGGGGTACTACGAGCAGTACTTC. Drawing the rest from reference TRBV7-2 and TRBJ2-7, the complete variable domain is GAGVSQSPSNKVTEKGKDVELRCDPISGHTALYWYRQSLGQGLEFLIYFQGNSAPDKSGLPSDRFSAERTGGSVSTLTIQRTQQEDSAVYLCASSFPTGYYEQYFGPGTRLTVT.

V is TRBV28 and J is TRBJ2-5; possibly TRBD1 for D (6 bases). With 5 bases removed from V and 4 bases from J, the gap between germline ends came to 17 bases. Germline assignment: CDR1 MDHEN and CDR2 SYDVKM. This CDR3 spans 15 amino acids. The CDR3: CASSPPTGSSETQYF. CDR3 coding DNA: TGTGCCAGCAGTCCCCCCACAGGGTCATCAGAGACCCAGTACTTC.